The entry below gives a single T cell receptor (beta chain) sequence along with its context. Its target is unknown. V lost 2 bases, J lost 7 bases, and 17 bases lay in between. CDR1 is MGHDK, CDR2 SYGVNS, per germline. The CDR3 has 16 amino acids. This entry is derived from a study of shared clonotypes between healthy human individuals. Study overall: Researchers assigned three CD4 naive, three CD4 memory, two CD8 naive and one CD8 memory plate to each donor. Whole-study results and caveats: Naive CD4 clonotypes were shared across several donors at roughly 5.5%. Rarefaction gave evidence that sorted-subset sequencing remained incomplete despite large depth.

Sorted-subset replicate PCR reactions contained approximately 190 ng DNA, corresponding to approximately 30,000 T cell genomes. Some clones are missing from TCRdb's copy, which holds only in-frame ones; the method was immunoSEQ multiplex PCR. The data contain hundreds of thousands of clones, approximately 74% of them singletons. J is TRBJ1-4 and V is TRBV25-1; D might be TRBD1 (6 bases). The source of this sequence is a woman in her twenties or thirties in good health. Specimen: memory CD4+ T cells sorted from blood. Indicated subset: CD45RA-negative fraction. For the CDR3, the DNA is TGTGCCAGCAGTGAAAAAACAGGGCACAGCGGTGAAAAACTGTTTTTT. This translates into CASSEKTGHSGEKLFF.